The sequence of this T cell receptor (beta chain) was determined in a study of CD8 T cells in ankylosing spondylitis. Study-wide results and limits: Within matched ankylosing spondylitis synovial fluid, disease-linked clones were reportedly significantly enriched.

One entry per CDR3 protein, called by TCRdb with MiXCR from the 5' RACE reads. Of about 220,000 distinct CDR3 sequences in the sample, 20% to 30% were seen once. With respect to this clonotype: The antigen remains unidentified.

Germline CDR1 KGHSH, CDR2 LQKENI. CDR3 size: 13 residues. J lost 10 bases, V lost 4 bases, and 7 bases had no gene match. The sequence derives from a male donor with ankylosing spondylitis or in good health (not recorded which). Input material: blood, either unsorted or a sorted T cell fraction (not recorded which). This rearrangement joins TRBV18 to TRBJ1-5; 7 nucleotides align to TRBD1. Here the CDR3 DNA reads TGTGCCAGCTCACGGGACAGCCTTAGCCCCCAGCATTTT. This encodes CASSRDSLSPQHF.